The 10 T cell receptor beta chains reported below all come from one sample, sequenced in a study of beta chain features in type 1 diabetes. Regarding the study as a whole: Among patients with Type 1 diabetes, TCRB CDR3s were moderately but significantly shorter in every one of the four CD4+ subsets.

These receptors have no identified antigens. Sequencing targeted expressed TCRB transcripts, as all isolated RNA had been reverse transcribed. Using immunoSEQ multiplex PCR, the repertoire was profiled, and TCRdb retains in-frame clones only, with some absent. Here the sample spans around 240,000 clones, 15% to 20% being singletons. Sequenced: naive CD4+ T cells from blood. The receptors were sampled from a man in his thirties or forties with type 1 diabetes.

This chain links TRBV7-8 with TRBJ1-1; TRBD1 agrees at 8 bases. This CDR3 is 14 amino acids long. V dropped 4 bases and J dropped 4; count of bases not matched to a gene: 5. The germline gives CDR1 SGHVS, CDR2 FQNEAQ. The CDR3 DNA sequence: TGTGCCAGCAGCTCTCAGGGGGCTGGCACTGAAGCTTTCTTT. It translates to CASSSQGAGTEAFF.

This clone was observed a handful of times. The V and J genes are TRBV6-5 and TRBJ2-7; D call uncertain. This CDR3 is 13 amino acids long. Trimming stripped 5 bases from V and 1 base from J, with 9 bases between. Germline V lookup: CDR1 MNHEY, CDR2 SVGAGI. The DNA of the CDR3 is TGTGCCAGCAGTAGGGAAAATTCCTACGAGCAGTACTTC. Translating gives CASSRENSYEQYF.

This sequence joins TRBV13 and TRBJ2-1; D gene ambiguous. This CDR3 has 14 amino acids. CDR1 and CDR2 (germline): PRHDT, FYEKMQ (reference sequence). V lost 1 base and J lost 2, with 6 bases in between. The CDR3 is CASSLAHTYNEQFF. The CDR3 coding sequence is TGTGCCAGCAGCTTAGCTCATACCTACAATGAGCAGTTCTTC.

As regards this clone: This CDR3 is also generated by other DNA sequences in the sample. The chain employs TRBV29-1 and TRBJ2-7; 9 bases align to TRBD1. J was trimmed by 1 base and V by 3 bases; bases with no gene match: 4. The CDR3 runs 14 residues. Germline V gives CDR1 SQVTM, CDR2 ANQGSEA. CDR3 protein: CSVDGTGTSYEQYF. The CDR3, as DNA: TGCAGCGTTGATGGGACAGGGACATCCTACGAGCAGTACTTC.

This clone appeared a few times. The chain combines TRBV27 with TRBJ2-1; 7 bases agree with TRBD2. Looked up from germline, CDR1 is MNHEY and CDR2 is SMNVEV (reference sequence). The CDR3 is 14 residues long. The trim removed 7 bases at V and 3 bases at J, leaving 6 bases unmatched. CDR3 sequence reads: CASNGGLDYNEQFF. The CDR3 coding sequence is TGTGCCAGCAATGGAGGACTAGACTACAATGAGCAGTTCTTC.

The rearrangement links TRBV5-4 to TRBJ2-7; D tentatively fits TRBD1 or TRBD2 (5 bases each). In germline, CDR1 is SGHNT, CDR2 YYREEE (reference sequence). The CDR3 runs 15 residues. Trimming stripped 4 bases from V and 3 bases from J, with 17 bases between. The chain's CDR3 is CASSPGEGRLYEQYF. The CDR3 DNA reads TGTGCCAGCAGCCCGGGCGAGGGACGACTCTACGAGCAGTACTTC.

This rearrangement joins TRBV29-1 to TRBJ2-7; 8 positions match TRBD1. Losses at the gene ends were 4 bases for V and 4 bases for J; bases not matched to a gene: 3. There are 12 residues in the CDR3. CDR1 and CDR2 (germline): SQVTM, ANQGSEA. The CDR3 coding sequence is TGCAGCGTTGCGCGGACAGGGTACGAGCAGTACTTC. This codes for CSVARTGYEQYF.

The sample holds a few counts of this clone. This chain joins TRBV30 and TRBJ1-2; unclear D gene. There are 14 residues in the CDR3. The V gene's germline CDR1 is GTSNPN and CDR2 SVGIG (reference sequence). Between the trimmed V and J ends, which lost 4 bases and 3 bases, there was a span of 15 bases. The CDR3 spells CAWMVLGIYYGYTF. The CDR3 nucleotides read TGTGCCTGGATGGTATTGGGGATATACTATGGCTACACCTTC.

The chain links TRBV7-8 to TRBJ2-3; D is uncertain. This CDR3 comprises 20 residues. Looked up from germline, CDR1 is SGHVS and CDR2 is FQNEAQ. Trimming shortened V by 1 base and J by 4 bases, and 27 bases separated the two germline ends. The DNA of the CDR3 is TGTGCCAGCAGCTTAGTTAGAGACCCCCAGATTCGGCCGAAGGCAGATACGCAGTATTTT. This translates into CASSLVRDPQIRPKADTQYF.

This chain links TRBV6-5 with TRBJ2-7; no clear D gene. Germline V gives CDR1 MNHEY, CDR2 SVGAGI. The CDR3 consists of 15 residues. Trimming stripped 2 bases from V and 2 bases from J, with 13 bases between. The CDR3 sequence: CASSYAGRLTYEQYF. The CDR3 DNA follows: TGTGCCAGCAGTTACGCTGGCAGGTTGACCTACGAGCAGTACTTC.